The 3 T cell receptor beta chains reported below all come from one sample, sequenced in a study of Tregs in tolerant kidney transplant recipients. Profiled with immunoSEQ multiplex PCR; TCRdb holds only in-frame clones, not every one. The clone table shows tens of thousands of clones, with the ten largest holding roughly 0.89%. Sequences were derived from CD4+ T cells from blood, sampled before the transplant. All receptors come from a human donor who received a combined kidney and bone marrow transplant.

Concerning this clone itself: The sequence runs out 3 residues before the end of the CDR3; the remainder is reconstructed from the germline J gene. The rearrangement joins TRBV5-1 to TRBJ2-3; 11 bases fit TRBD2. This CDR3 has 15 residues. J lost 3 bases, V lost 5 bases, and 5 bases had no gene match. Germline values: CDR1 SGHRS, CDR2 YFSETQ. The covered CDR3 bases are TGCGCCAGCAGTGCCGGGACTAGCGGAACAGATACG. Translation gives CASSAGTSGTDT. The full CDR3 protein is CASSAGTSGTDTQYF.

Details on this clone: The read terminates 3 residues before the CDR3 end, so the remaining end is supplied by the germline J gene. V is TRBV14 and J is TRBJ2-2; 7 nucleotides match TRBD1. Germline V gene data show CDR1 as SGHDN and CDR2 as FVKESK. The CDR3 extends over 14 amino acids. CDR3 DNA, as far as it was read: TGTGCCAGCAGCCAAGTTGGGGACAGTGTAGCG. Translating it yields CASSQVGDSVA. The whole CDR3 protein is CASSQVGDSVALFF.

In the case of this clone: The read is 3 residues too short to cover the CDR3 end, so that end is filled in from the germline J gene. The chain uses TRBV6-1 and TRBJ2-7; no clear D. Trimming left V 3 bases short and J 3 bases short, with 9 bases between. Germline V gene data show CDR1 as MNHNS and CDR2 as SASEGT. The CDR3 sequence is 13 residues long. The part of the CDR3 DNA that was read is TGTGCCAGCAGTGAGGGCCAGATCTACGAG. It translates to CASSEGQIYE. The whole CDR3 sequence is CASSEGQIYEQYF.